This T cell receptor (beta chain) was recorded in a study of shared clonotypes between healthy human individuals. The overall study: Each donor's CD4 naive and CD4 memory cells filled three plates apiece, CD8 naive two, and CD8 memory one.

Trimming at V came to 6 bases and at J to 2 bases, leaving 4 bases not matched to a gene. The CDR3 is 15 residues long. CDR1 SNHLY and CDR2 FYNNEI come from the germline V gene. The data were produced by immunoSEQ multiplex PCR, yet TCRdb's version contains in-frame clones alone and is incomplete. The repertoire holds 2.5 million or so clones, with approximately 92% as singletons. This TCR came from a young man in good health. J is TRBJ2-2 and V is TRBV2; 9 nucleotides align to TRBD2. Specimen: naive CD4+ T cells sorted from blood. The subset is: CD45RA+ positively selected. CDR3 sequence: CASRGLARNTGELFF. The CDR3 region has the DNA TGTGCCAGCAGGGGACTAGCAAGAAACACCGGGGAGCTGTTTTTT.